A single sample gave rise to the 27 T cell receptor beta chains below, sequenced in a study of shared clonotypes between healthy human individuals. Profiling relied on immunoSEQ multiplex PCR, and the TCRdb table lists in-frame clones only, not all of them. Seen here are about 530,000 clones, almost 80% observed once, and the top ten hold about an eighth. The sequencing sample was made of PBMCs. These receptors came from a woman between 40 and 50 years old in good health. Some clones in this sample may be carry-over from other donors' samples.

DNA of the CDR3: TGTGCCAGCTCACCAAGGGGACAGGATGGCTACACCTTC. This codes for CASSPRGQDGYTF. The chain joins TRBV18 to TRBJ1-2; TRBD1 agrees at 8 bases. CDR1 is KGHSH, CDR2 LQKENI, per germline. The CDR3 contains 13 residues. The V and J ends lost 2 bases and 6 bases, in that order; junction bases with no gene match: 2.

This chain joins TRBV6-1 and TRBJ1-5; TRBD1 matches at 10 bases. The germline CDR1 and CDR2 sequences are MNHNS and SASEGT. Trimming removed 6 bases from V and 7 bases from J; junction bases left unmatched: 3. CDR3 length: 13 residues. The chain's CDR3 is CASSGTGAQPQHF. The DNA of the CDR3 is TGTGCCAGCAGCGGGACAGGGGCCCAGCCCCAGCATTTT.

The J gene is TRBJ1-2, the V gene TRBV5-7; TRBD1 might be the D (6 bases). TRBV5-7 is reported as an ORF; its role is uncertain. The CDR3 is made up of 14 amino acids. The V gene lost 3 bases and the J gene lost 8 bases, with 17 bases spanning the gap. As DNA, the CDR3 is TGTGCCAGCAGCTCGCACAGGGTTTTTGGGGGCTACACCTTC. Encoded protein: CASSSHRVFGGYTF.

The chain employs TRBV2 and TRBJ2-5, with 8 bases that match TRBD1. CDR1 and CDR2 from the germline V gene are SNHLY and FYNNEI. CDR3 length: 13 amino acids. The trim removed 8 bases at V and 5 bases at J, leaving 7 bases unmatched. Here the CDR3 DNA reads TGTGCCAGCTCCAGGGGGCCTCGGGAGACCCAGTACTTC. Translating it yields CASSRGPRETQYF.

The V and J genes are TRBV7-6 and TRBJ2-7; D ambiguous. This CDR3 region has 14 residues. Germline values: CDR1 SGHVS, CDR2 FNYEAQ. Trimming took 1 base from V and 0 from J, leaving 7 bases between them. CDR3 bases: TGTGCCAGCAGCTTAGATCCGGGCTCCTACGAGCAGTACTTC. This sequence encodes CASSLDPGSYEQYF.

The J gene is TRBJ2-7, the V gene TRBV30, with 8 bases aligning to TRBD1. The CDR3 has 19 residues. Germline V gives CDR1 GTSNPN, CDR2 SVGIG (reference sequence). V lost 0 bases, J lost 4 bases, and 20 bases stayed unmatched. The CDR3: CAWSVMGQAVTGSYYEQYF. For the CDR3, the DNA is TGTGCCTGGAGTGTGATGGGACAGGCAGTTACCGGGTCCTATTACGAGCAGTACTTC.

This clone appeared once. The same CDR3 arises from other DNA sequences in this sample as well. CDR3 protein: CASSPLSYEQYF. CDR3 DNA: TGTGCCAGCTCACCCCTATCCTACGAGCAGTACTTC. The chain employs TRBV18 and TRBJ2-7; D is ambiguous. The CDR3 consists of 12 residues. Deletions cut 3 bases from V and 1 base from J, with 4 bases between. Germline assignment: CDR1 KGHSH and CDR2 LQKENI.

The rearrangement links TRBV30 to TRBJ1-5; D is uncertain. Trimming stripped 2 bases from V and 0 bases from J, with 5 bases between. The CDR3 extends over 13 amino acids. Germline values: CDR1 GTSNPN, CDR2 SVGIG (reference sequence). The CDR3 reads CAWSPTSNQPQHF. In DNA form, the CDR3 reads TGTGCCTGGAGTCCAACTAGCAATCAGCCCCAGCATTTT. The complete variable domain, with remaining parts taken from reference TRBV30 and TRBJ1-5, reads SQTIHQWPATLVQPVGSPLSLECTVEGTSNPNLYWYRQAAGRGLQLLFYSVGIGQISSEVPQNLSASRPQDRQFILSSKKLLLSDSGFYLCAWSPTSNQPQHFGDGTRLSIL.

The chain links TRBV4-3 to TRBJ2-2; D unclear. V was pared by 0 bases and J by 6 bases, with 8 bases between. The CDR3 is 14 residues long. In germline, CDR1 is LGHNA, CDR2 YSLEER. The CDR3 DNA follows: TGCGCCAGCAGCCAAGACCGAACAGCCGGGGAGCTGTTTTTT. It codes for CASSQDRTAGELFF.

This chain joins TRBV6-5 and TRBJ2-2; D unclear. The CDR3 runs 14 residues. Germline CDR1 is MNHEY and CDR2 is SVGAGI. The V end was cut by 7 bases, the J end by 4 bases, with 13 bases between. CDR3 DNA: TGTGCCAGCACAGACGGCCTAATCACCGGGGAGCTGTTTTTT. Amino acids: CASTDGLITGELFF.

This rearrangement joins TRBV28 to TRBJ1-2; no firm D call. CDR1 and CDR2 (germline): MDHEN, SYDVKM. The ends were cut back, 6 bases at V and 6 bases at J, with 5 bases in the middle. The CDR3 extends over 10 amino acids. The CDR3 spells CASSSHGYTF. The DNA of the CDR3 is TGTGCCAGCAGCTCGCATGGCTACACCTTC.

The gene calls are TRBV30 and TRBJ2-1; the match to TRBD2 covers 8 bases. Per the germline V gene, CDR1 is GTSNPN and CDR2 is SVGIG (reference sequence). The trim removed 1 base at V and 1 base at J, leaving 6 bases unmatched. This CDR3 region has 16 residues. The CDR3 region has the DNA TGTGCCTGGAGTGGGACTACTAGCGGATCCTACAATGAGCAGTTCTTC. It is translated as CAWSGTTSGSYNEQFF.

This chain connects TRBV25-1 to TRBJ1-2, with TRBD1 matching over 10 bases. The CDR3 runs to 16 residues. CDR1 and CDR2 from the germline V gene are MGHDK and SYGVNS. The V segment lost 4 bases and the J segment 4 bases; nucleotides outside the gene matches: 9. The DNA for the CDR3 is TGTGCCAGCAGTGGGAGGAGGACAGGGGGGATCTATGGCTACACCTTC. It codes for CASSGRRTGGIYGYTF.

This clone has only one observation. The CDR3 DNA reads TGTGCCAGCAGTGATTTTCGGCCGTACACTGAAGCTTTCTTT. Its protein is CASSDFRPYTEAFF. The chain recombines TRBV6-1 with TRBJ1-1; no clear D. Trimming cost V 3 bases and J 3 bases, with 11 bases left between them. There are 14 residues in the CDR3. Germline assignment: CDR1 MNHNS and CDR2 SASEGT.

The CDR3 here is CASSIPGGNQPQHF. The DNA for the CDR3 is TGTGCCAGTAGTATTCCGGGAGGCAATCAGCCCCAGCATTTT. The chain recombines TRBV19 with TRBJ1-5, with no clear D. The CDR3 length is 14 residues. V lost 3 bases and J lost 2, with 8 bases in between. CDR1 is LNHDA, CDR2 SQIVND, per germline (reference sequence).

Here the CDR3 reads CASSGTGAYEQYF. The CDR3, as DNA: TGTGCCAGTTCCGGGACAGGGGCCTACGAGCAGTACTTC. The chain has TRBV18 and TRBJ2-7; 10 bases match TRBD1. The CDR3 length is 13 residues. J gave up 2 bases and V 9 bases, and 4 bases lay outside the gene matches. Germline CDR1 reads KGHSH; CDR2 reads LQKENI.

The CDR3, as DNA: TGTGCCAGCAGCCCCAGGGGGTCAGGGTTTTGGCTAGCGGACTACGAGCAGTACTTC. Translation gives CASSPRGSGFWLADYEQYF. The rearrangement joins TRBV9 to TRBJ2-7, with D perhaps being TRBD1 or TRBD2 (7 bases each). The CDR3 sequence is 19 residues long. The germline V gene has CDR1 SGDLS and CDR2 YYNGEE. Trimming removed 4 bases at V and 3 bases at J, with 29 bases between.

The chain couples TRBV19 to TRBJ1-5, with D maybe TRBD1 (6 bases). Deletions cut 5 bases from V and 5 bases from J, with 10 bases between. Germline V CDR1 and CDR2: LNHDA, SQIVND (reference sequence). The CDR3 consists of 13 residues. The CDR3 spells CASSVQGDQPQHF. CDR3 bases: TGTGCCAGTAGTGTACAGGGTGATCAGCCCCAGCATTTT.

CDR3 loop: CASSQRTAVGNTIYF. The CDR3 region has the DNA TGTGCCAGCAGCCAAAGGACCGCGGTGGGAAACACCATATATTTT. The chain links TRBV7-9 to TRBJ1-3, with D uncertain. This CDR3 comprises 15 residues. The V end was cut by 5 bases, the J end by 4 bases, with 15 bases between. The germline CDR1 and CDR2 sequences are SEHNR and FQNEAQ (reference sequence).

CDR3 DNA sequence: TGTGCCACCAGCAGAGATCTTGAGCAGTTCTTC. The encoded protein is CATSRDLEQFF. The V gene is TRBV15, the J gene TRBJ2-1; D is ambiguous. The germline V gene encodes CDR1 LNHNV and CDR2 YYDKDF (reference sequence). Trimming took off 0 bases at V and 9 bases at J, with 3 bases between the two ends. This CDR3 spans 11 amino acids.

With respect to this clone: The same CDR3 can be traced to other DNA sequences in this sample. CDR3 in DNA: TGCGCCAGCAGCTTGGTTGGGGACACTGAAGCTTTCTTT. It specifies CASSLVGDTEAFF. This chain links TRBV5-1 with TRBJ1-1; no firm D call. The V gene's germline CDR1 is SGHRS and CDR2 YFSETQ. The CDR3 spans 13 residues. Trimming stripped 0 bases from V and 3 bases from J, with 6 bases between. Drawing the rest from reference TRBV5-1 and TRBJ1-1, the complete variable domain is KAGVTQTPRYLIKTRGQQVTLSCSPISGHRSVSWYQQTPGQGLQFLFEYFSETQRNKGNFPGRFSGRQFSNSRSEMNVSTLELGDSALYLCASSLVGDTEAFFGQGTRLTVV.

V gene TRBV19 combines with J gene TRBJ2-1; perhaps TRBD1 as D (6 bases). Germline assignment: CDR1 LNHDA and CDR2 SQIVND (reference sequence). The CDR3 spans 13 residues. Trimming stripped 5 bases from V and 5 bases from J, with 10 bases between. CDR3 nucleotide sequence: TGTGCCAGTAGTCTTAACAGGGACAATGAGCAGTTCTTC. Translation: CASSLNRDNEQFF.

This clone was detected only once. This chain joins TRBV7-8 and TRBJ2-5; 10 positions match TRBD1. The V gene end was trimmed by 3 bases and the J gene end by 5 bases; junction bases not matched to a gene: 9. CDR1 and CDR2 from the germline V gene are SGHVS and FQNEAQ. The CDR3 runs to 16 residues. The CDR3: CASSLQTGGGSETQYF. In DNA form, the CDR3 reads TGTGCCAGCAGCTTGCAGACAGGGGGCGGTTCGGAGACCCAGTACTTC.

The rearrangement links TRBV15 to TRBJ1-5, with D possibly matching TRBD1 (6 bases). Trimming took 0 bases from V and 4 from J, leaving 10 bases between them. This CDR3 has 15 amino acids. Germline V CDR1 and CDR2: LNHNV, YYDKDF (reference sequence). DNA of the CDR3: TGTGCCACCAGCAGAGATGGGGACACGAATCAGCCCCAGCATTTT. Amino acids: CATSRDGDTNQPQHF. Variable domain in full (rest from reference TRBV15 and TRBJ1-5): DAMVIQNPRYQVTQFGKPVTLSCSQTLNHNVMYWYQQKSSQAPKLLFHYYDKDFNNEADTPDNFQSRRPNTSFCFLDIRSPGLGDTAMYLCATSRDGDTNQPQHFGDGTRLSIL.

V gene TRBV6-6 combines with J gene TRBJ2-5; D call uncertain. The CDR3 consists of 13 residues. The ends were cut back, 0 bases at V and 4 bases at J, with 6 bases in the middle. Germline V gives CDR1 MNHNY, CDR2 SVGAGI (reference sequence). CDR3 amino acids: CASSYSKGETQYF. The DNA of the CDR3 is TGTGCCAGCAGTTACTCGAAGGGAGAGACCCAGTACTTC.

V and J are TRBV28 and TRBJ1-5, with D maybe TRBD1 (6 bases). The germline V and J ends were trimmed by 2 bases and 6 bases, with 11 bases remaining between them. CDR3 size: 14 residues. The germline gives CDR1 MDHEN, CDR2 SYDVKM. CDR3 loop: CASSLAGRGQPQHF. The CDR3 coding sequence is TGTGCCAGCAGTTTAGCGGGCAGGGGTCAGCCCCAGCATTTT.

The chain links TRBV7-3 to TRBJ1-2; D perhaps matches TRBD1 (5 bases). V was clipped by 0 bases and J by 8 bases, with 13 bases between them. This CDR3 contains 14 residues. Germline V lookup: CDR1 SGHTA, CDR2 FQGTGA. Written as DNA, the CDR3 is TGTGCCAGCAGCTTAACAGGGGCGGCGGGCGGCTACACCTTC. It yields the protein CASSLTGAAGGYTF.